Below are 4 T cell receptor beta chains sequenced from a single sample in a study of T cell responses to AZD1222 COVID-19 vaccine. Measured with immunoSEQ multiplex PCR; TCRdb has only the in-frame clones, and not every one. The sample holds about 190,000 clones, approximately 92% seen once. This specimen consisted of peripheral blood, obtained on day 0 of AZD1222 vaccination. Receptors were obtained from an adult in good health.

The V and J genes are TRBV7-3 and TRBJ2-2, with D possibly being TRBD1 (7 bases). CDR1 and CDR2 from the germline V gene are SGHTA and FQGTGA. CDR3 length: 16 amino acids. V dropped 2 bases and J dropped 4 bases, with 14 bases sitting between them. The CDR3 reads CASSLVAGGFTGELFF. In DNA form, the CDR3 reads TGTGCCAGCAGCTTAGTGGCAGGGGGGTTCACCGGGGAGCTGTTTTTT.

In this sample, this clone turned up once. The rearrangement joins TRBV9 to TRBJ2-2; TRBD2 is a possible D gene (7 bases). CDR3 length equals 16 residues. CDR1 is SGDLS, CDR2 YYNGEE, per germline. Trimming took 0 bases from V and 2 from J, leaving 11 bases between them. The CDR3 region is CASSVARGANTGELFF. The CDR3 DNA reads TGTGCCAGCAGCGTAGCTCGGGGGGCCAACACCGGGGAGCTGTTTTTT.

A few counts support this clone. The gene calls are TRBV7-2 and TRBJ2-5, with D maybe TRBD2 (6 bases). This CDR3 spans 13 amino acids. The V end lost 10 bases, the J end lost 2 bases, and 14 bases lay between the germline ends. From germline, CDR1 is SGHTA and CDR2 FQGNSA. CDR3 nucleotides: TGTGCCACTGCGACTAGGGCGCAAGAGACCCAGTACTTC. Translating gives CATATRAQETQYF.

V gene TRBV13 combines with J gene TRBJ1-2; TRBD1 aligns across 9 bases. CDR1 PRHDT and CDR2 FYEKMQ come from the germline V gene (reference sequence). The CDR3 sequence is 18 residues long. V lost 6 bases to trimming and J lost 1 base; unmatched junction nucleotides: 15. The DNA of the CDR3 is TGTGCCAGCAGGAAGTTCTTGGGACAGGGTTTGGGTAACTATGGCTACACCTTC. Protein sequence: CASRKFLGQGLGNYGYTF.